A selection of T cell receptor beta chains follows, all from one sample in a study of blood T cell repertoires in COVID-19. The method was immunoSEQ multiplex PCR; TCRdb's version includes in-frame clones alone and lacks a portion of them. The sample gives over 150,000 clones, 89% of which show up once; about 2.1% is in the top ten. The sample was peripheral blood. Every receptor here comes from a young man who had recovered from COVID-19. Both conserved end residues are part of each CDR3. The order of the fields is J gene, clone size, V gene, D gene, CDR3 protein, CDR3 DNA. The D gene is left open where the match is weak. Size is stated for part of the rows, as once, few or many counts, or as a class when the clone is expanded.

TRBJ2-7,NA,TRBV5-1,NA,CASSPRTGRYEQYF,TGCGCCAGCAGCCCCCGAACAGGCAGATACGAGCAGTACTTC
TRBJ1-1,NA,TRBV4-1,TRBD1,CASSQDPPPGQGTEAFF,TGCGCCAGCAGCCAAGACCCGCCCCCGGGACAGGGGACTGAAGCTTTCTTT
TRBJ1-5,NA,TRBV12-3/TRBV12-4,NA,CASSTSQPQHF,TGTGCCAGCAGTACCAGTCAGCCCCAGCATTTT
TRBJ2-7,NA,TRBV5-4,TRBD2,CASSRLASYEQYF,TGTGCCAGCAGCCGACTAGCATCCTACGAGCAGTACTTC
TRBJ1-5,NA,TRBV7-2,TRBD1,CASSSTGDSNQPQHF,TGTGCCAGCAGCTCGACAGGGGATAGCAATCAGCCCCAGCATTTT
TRBJ1-1,NA,TRBV9,NA,CASSARQVVGLDEAFF,TGTGCCAGCAGCGCCCGACAGGTTGTGGGGCTAGATGAAGCTTTCTTT
TRBJ2-1,once,TRBV7-2,NA,CASSLQGYNEQFF,TGTGCCAGCAGCTTACAGGGTTACAATGAGCAGTTCTTC
TRBJ1-2,NA,TRBV7-2,NA,CASTWKAGEGYTF,TGTGCCAGCACCTGGAAGGCAGGGGAGGGCTACACCTTC
TRBJ2-2,NA,TRBV9,NA,CASSAKNTGELFF,TGTGCCAGCAGCGCAAAGAACACCGGGGAGCTGTTTTTT
TRBJ1-2,once,TRBV25-1,TRBD1,CASSAQGARGYTF,TGTGCCAGCAGTGCACAGGGGGCGCGGGGCTACACCTTC
TRBJ2-7,NA,TRBV19,NA,CASGTGYEQYF,TGTGCCAGCGGGACTGGCTACGAGCAGTACTTC
TRBJ1-2,NA,TRBV30,NA,CAWSVIVAGNGYTF,TGTGCCTGGAGTGTAATCGTGGCAGGAAATGGCTACACCTTC
TRBJ2-1,NA,TRBV5-1,TRBD2,CASSLLSGRVPEQFF,TGCGCCAGCAGCCTACTTAGCGGGAGGGTCCCCGAGCAGTTCTTC
TRBJ2-5,NA,TRBV5-1,TRBD2,CASSASGAQETQYF,TGCGCCAGCAGCGCTAGCGGGGCCCAAGAGACCCAGTACTTC
TRBJ2-5,NA,TRBV24-1,NA,CATSELAWGTQYF,TGTGCCACCAGTGAACTAGCCTGGGGGACCCAGTACTTC
TRBJ2-5,NA,TRBV6-5,NA,CASGGTGGETQYF,TGTGCCAGCGGAGGGACCGGGGGAGAGACCCAGTACTTC
TRBJ2-2,NA,TRBV7-7,NA,CASSPRGGLNTGELFF,TGTGCTAGCAGCCCGAGGGGGGGGCTGAACACCGGGGAGCTGTTTTTT
TRBJ1-2,NA,TRBV7-2,NA,CASSYPGHQFYGYTF,TGTGCCAGCAGCTACCCGGGACACCAATTCTATGGCTACACCTTC
TRBJ2-3,NA,TRBV29-1,NA,CSVEVGARADTQYF,TGCAGCGTTGAAGTTGGGGCCCGGGCAGATACGCAGTATTTT
TRBJ1-2,few,TRBV5-4,TRBD1,CASSLRTGVNGYTF,TGTGCCAGCAGCTTGCGAACAGGGGTGAATGGCTACACCTTC
TRBJ1-5,NA,TRBV19,TRBD1,CASSHTGDNQPQHF,TGTGCCAGTTCTCACACAGGGGACAATCAGCCCCAGCATTTT
TRBJ1-3,NA,TRBV15,NA,CATSSASSGGNTIYF,TGTGCCACCAGCAGCGCTTCGTCGGGGGGAAACACCATATATTTT
TRBJ2-5,NA,TRBV5-4,TRBD2,CASSLVGLAGVQETQYF,TGTGCCAGCAGCCTCGTCGGACTAGCGGGAGTTCAAGAGACCCAGTACTTC
TRBJ2-2,NA,TRBV6-5,NA,CASSYSGDTGELFF,TGTGCCAGCAGTTACTCAGGGGACACCGGGGAGCTGTTTTTT
TRBJ2-7,NA,TRBV7-3,TRBD1,CASSSRQGSGEQYF,TGTGCCAGCAGCTCTCGACAGGGATCGGGAGAGCAGTACTTC
TRBJ2-7,NA,TRBV7-2,NA,CASSFFLSYEQYF,TGTGCCAGCAGCTTTTTCCTATCCTACGAGCAGTACTTC
TRBJ1-2,NA,TRBV28,NA,CASSTAGGLPGPYGYTF,TGTGCCAGCAGCACCGCGGGGGGGCTACCCGGGCCCTATGGCTACACCTTC
TRBJ2-7,NA,TRBV5-4,TRBD2,CASSERGGVNEQYF,TGTGCCAGCAGCGAGCGGGGTGGAGTAAACGAGCAGTACTTC
TRBJ1-1,few,TRBV5-1,NA,CASSFRGEMNTEAFF,TGCGCCAGCAGCTTTAGGGGTGAGATGAACACTGAAGCTTTCTTT
TRBJ1-1,NA,TRBV3-1/TRBV3-2,TRBD1,CASSQGTGVDTEAFF,TGTGCCAGCAGCCAAGGGACAGGCGTGGACACTGAAGCTTTCTTT
TRBJ1-2,once,TRBV10-3,NA,CAISGGRYGYTF,TGTGCCATCAGTGGCGGGAGGTATGGCTACACCTTC
TRBJ1-5,NA,TRBV5-8,NA,CASSLGQGPSNQPQHF,TGTGCCAGCAGCTTGGGGCAGGGCCCGAGCAATCAGCCCCAGCATTTT
TRBJ1-5,NA,TRBV10-2,NA,CASSVDSLTGQPQHF,TGCGCCAGCAGTGTCGACAGCCTGACGGGTCAGCCCCAGCATTTT
TRBJ1-2,NA,TRBV6-5,TRBD1,CASSYGGTGSGYTF,TGTGCCAGCAGTTACGGGGGGACAGGCTCTGGCTACACCTTC
TRBJ2-3,NA,TRBV19,NA,CASTGGTVDTQYF,TGTGCCAGTACGGGGGGCACGGTAGATACGCAGTATTTT
TRBJ2-2,NA,TRBV7-2,TRBD2,CASSYQSGSVTGELFF,TGTGCCAGCAGCTACCAGAGCGGGAGCGTCACCGGGGAGCTGTTTTTT
TRBJ2-7,NA,TRBV3-1/TRBV3-2,TRBD2,CASSQASAGGGEQYF,TGTGCCAGCAGCCAAGCTTCCGCGGGAGGGGGCGAGCAGTACTTC
TRBJ2-7,few,TRBV5-4,TRBD2,CASSSRGAAYEQYF,TGTGCCAGCAGCTCGCGGGGGGCGGCCTACGAGCAGTACTTC
TRBJ1-5,few,TRBV10-2,TRBD1,CASSQGAINQPQHF,TGCGCCAGCAGTCAGGGGGCCATCAATCAGCCCCAGCATTTT
TRBJ1-1,once,TRBV19,NA,CASTPGGAYTEAFF,TGTGCCAGTACCCCGGGGGGGGCTTACACTGAAGCTTTCTTT
TRBJ1-2,NA,TRBV30,NA,CAWTRDISGYTF,TGTGCCTGGACAAGGGACATAAGCGGCTACACCTTC
TRBJ2-7,NA,TRBV6-4,NA,CASSDEETYEQYF,TGTGCCAGCAGTGACGAGGAAACCTACGAGCAGTACTTC
TRBJ1-2,NA,TRBV28,TRBD1,CASCPGTGRISYGYTF,TGTGCCAGCTGTCCCGGGACAGGGAGAATAAGCTATGGCTACACCTTC
TRBJ1-4,NA,TRBV7-2,TRBD1,CASSLESGGGEKLFF,TGTGCCAGCAGCTTAGAATCAGGGGGCGGTGAAAAACTGTTTTTT
TRBJ2-7,NA,TRBV11-2,TRBD1,CASRGTGIYEQYF,TGTGCCAGCCGAGGGACAGGGATATACGAGCAGTACTTC
TRBJ1-4,NA,TRBV7-9,NA,CASSPGSHGLGGDEKLFF,TGTGCCAGCAGCCCAGGTTCTCATGGGCTCGGGGGGGATGAAAAACTGTTTTTT
TRBJ2-3,NA,TRBV5-1,TRBD2,CASSPTRTSGSTDTQYF,TGCGCCAGCAGCCCGACCCGGACTAGCGGGAGTACAGATACGCAGTATTTT
TRBJ2-7,NA,TRBV6-5,NA,CASRLTANSYEQYF,TGTGCCAGCAGGTTGACAGCTAACTCCTACGAGCAGTACTTC
TRBJ2-3,few,TRBV5-1,NA,CASSFRPPGDTDTQYF,TGCGCCAGCAGCTTCAGGCCCCCAGGGGACACAGATACGCAGTATTTT
TRBJ2-7,NA,TRBV13,TRBD2,CASSLGPTSGASYEQYF,TGTGCCAGCAGCTTAGGCCCAACTAGCGGGGCTTCCTACGAGCAGTACTTC
TRBJ1-1,NA,TRBV6-4,TRBD1,CASSPDRGRPEAFF,TGTGCCAGCAGTCCGGACAGGGGGCGGCCTGAAGCTTTCTTT
TRBJ1-4,NA,TRBV9,TRBD1,CASSLTGTNEKLFF,TGTGCCAGCAGTTTGACAGGGACGAATGAAAAACTGTTTTTT
TRBJ1-1,NA,TRBV10-3,TRBD1,CAIGGQTNTEAFF,TGTGCCATCGGGGGACAGACGAACACTGAAGCTTTCTTT
TRBJ2-1,NA,TRBV7-2,NA,CASTVPRPQANEQFF,TGTGCCAGCACCGTCCCGCGCCCCCAGGCTAATGAGCAGTTCTTC
TRBJ1-1,NA,TRBV18,TRBD1,CASSSSGQGTEAFF,TGTGCCAGCTCCTCATCCGGACAGGGCACTGAAGCTTTCTTT
TRBJ1-2,NA,TRBV24-1,TRBD1,CATSDPGQGITGYTF,TGTGCCACCAGTGATCCGGGACAGGGGATTACCGGCTACACCTTC
TRBJ2-1,few,TRBV5-6,NA,CASSPGWRENEQFF,TGTGCCAGCAGCCCTGGGTGGAGGGAGAATGAGCAGTTCTTC